This is a list of T cell receptor beta chains from one sample in a study of cytomegalovirus exposure and HLA in healthy donors. Some clones are missing from TCRdb's copy, which holds only in-frame ones; the method was immunoSEQ multiplex PCR. Of some 180,000 clones in the sample, around nine tenths were seen once. What was sequenced was PBMCs. All receptors derive from a man aged 25 to 45 in good health and CMV-seropositive. CDR3s include the opening cysteine and the closing phenylalanine or tryptophan. Each record gives: clone size, J gene, V gene, D gene, CDR3 DNA, CDR3 protein. D genes are given only for firm matches. Some rows have no size entry. The others give once, few or many, or a class for an expanded clone.

. | TRBJ1-5 | TRBV14 | . | TGTGCCAGCTCCCGCGACAGCAATCAGCCCCAGCATTTT | CASSRDSNQPQHF
. | TRBJ2-3 | TRBV5-4 | . | TGTGCCAGCAGCTTGGCTGCGGGACCCAGCACAGATACGCAGTATTTT | CASSLAAGPSTDTQYF
. | TRBJ2-2 | TRBV7-6 | . | TGTGCCAGCAGCGACAATCCGAACACCGGGGAGCTGTTTTTT | CASSDNPNTGELFF
. | TRBJ1-6 | TRBV6-1 | . | TGTGCCAGCAGTTTGCAGGGGAATAATTCACCCCTCCACTTT | CASSLQGNNSPLHF
. | TRBJ1-4 | TRBV11-3 | . | TGTGCCAGCAGCTTCGGTGCCCTGAATGAAAAACTGTTTTTT | CASSFGALNEKLFF
. | TRBJ2-3 | TRBV27 | . | TGTGCCAGCAGTTTATTCGGAACTCTTAGCACAGATACGCAGTATTTT | CASSLFGTLSTDTQYF
. | TRBJ2-7 | TRBV29-1 | . | TGCAGCGTTGAAGGCCTAGATCTATTTCCCTACGAGCAGTACTTC | CSVEGLDLFPYEQYF
. | TRBJ2-7 | TRBV6-5 | . | TGTGCCAGCAGACATGGGGGAGGGGGTCGCTACGAGCAGTACTTC | CASRHGGGGRYEQYF
. | TRBJ2-3 | TRBV20-1 | . | TGCAGTGCCAGTCCAGGTCCCAATCTGTATTTT | CSASPGPNLYF
. | TRBJ2-3 | TRBV29-1 | TRBD2 | TGCAGCGTTGAAGTGGGACTAGCGGGAGATCGAGATACGCAGTATTTT | CSVEVGLAGDRDTQYF
once | TRBJ2-5 | TRBV7-3 | . | TGTGCCAGCAGCTCCCGCACGGGGGACCAAGAGACCCAGTACTTC | CASSSRTGDQETQYF
. | TRBJ2-7 | TRBV9 | TRBD1 | TGTGCCAGCAGCGTGGGGACAGGGGGTGGCGAGCAGTACTTC | CASSVGTGGGEQYF
. | TRBJ2-7 | TRBV2 | . | TGTGCCAGCAGCACAAGGCTTTACGAGCAGTACTTC | CASSTRLYEQYF
. | TRBJ2-5 | TRBV5-1 | . | TGCGCCAGCACCGAGCTTGGTAGGGGTGAGACCCAGTACTTC | CASTELGRGETQYF
. | TRBJ1-2 | TRBV19 | . | TGTGCCAGTAGAATAGGGGGAGATGGCTATGGCTACACCTTC | CASRIGGDGYGYTF
. | TRBJ1-5 | TRBV10-1 | . | TGCGCCACTCAGCCCCAGCATTTT | CATQPQHF
. | TRBJ1-1 | TRBV6-5 | TRBD1 | TGTGCCAGCAGTCAGGGACAGGGGAACACTGAAGCTTTCTTT | CASSQGQGNTEAFF
. | TRBJ1-1 | TRBV11-2 | . | TGTGCCAGCAGCTTGGTGGGGAACACTGAAGCTTTCTTT | CASSLVGNTEAFF
few | TRBJ1-2 | TRBV10-2 | . | TGCGCCAGCAGTGTGACGGACAACTATGGCTACACCTTC | CASSVTDNYGYTF
. | TRBJ2-1 | TRBV29-1 | . | TGCAGCGTTTCGGTAGGGGGAAGGGATGAGCAGTTCTTC | CSVSVGGRDEQFF
. | TRBJ2-3 | TRBV6-5 | TRBD1 | TGTGCCAGCTTAGACAGGGGGCATCAAGATACGCAGTATTTT | CASLDRGHQDTQYF
. | TRBJ1-1 | TRBV29-1 | . | TGCAGCGTGCTAGGCCCCGACGCTTTCTTT | CSVLGPDAFF
. | TRBJ1-5 | TRBV29-1 | . | TGCAGCGCTAGTGAGGGGCTTAGCAATCAGCCCCAGCATTTT | CSASEGLSNQPQHF
. | TRBJ2-5 | TRBV28 | TRBD2 | TGTGCCAGCAGCCCCGGGACTACCCCGGGGACCCAGTACTTC | CASSPGTTPGTQYF
. | TRBJ1-1 | TRBV2 | . | TGTGCCAGCATCGCCCTGAACACTGAAGCTTTCTTT | CASIALNTEAFF
. | TRBJ1-4 | TRBV13 | . | TGTGCCAGCAGCCGGGCAGTCTCAGGGGATGAAAAACTGTTTTTT | CASSRAVSGDEKLFF